This T cell receptor beta chain was identified during a study of T-cell reconstitution after alpha-beta-depleted transplantation in children. TCRbeta library preparation incorporated unique molecular identifiers. Via MiXCR, TCRdb re-called the PCR reads, giving one row per CDR3 protein. The sample has 800,000 to 1,000,000 distinct CDR3 sequences, around 30% seen once. The CDR3 is made up of 13 amino acids. Germline V CDR1 and CDR2: WSHSY, SAAADI. With 3 bases removed from V and 8 bases from J, the gap between germline ends came to 11 bases. The receptor was isolated from a boy less than two years old who had a stem cell transplant for SCID, so the T cells may come from the graft donor. The material sequenced was PBMCs, mostly from graft donor cells, taken 360 days after TCRalphabeta/CD19-depleted stem cell transplant. The chain links TRBV10-2 to TRBJ2-1; unclear D gene. CDR3 in DNA: TGCGCCAGCAGTGACCCGGTTGAGGATGAGCAGTTCTTC. This gives the protein CASSDPVEDEQFF.